This TCR beta chain was recorded in a study of regulatory T cells in long-lasting Graves disease. The V gene's germline CDR1 is SGHTA and CDR2 FQGNSA. CDR3 length: 13 residues. The V gene lost 3 bases and the J gene lost 10 bases, with 13 bases spanning the gap. As to time point: persistent/refractory GD, antithyroid drugs over 5 years with positive TRAb. Generation of the TCR library employed RNA extracted from PBMCs. Building the TCR beta libraries relied on iRepertoire HTBI primers, and CDR3 regions underwent Arm-PCR. TCRdb itself ran the multiplex PCR reads through MiXCR, one entry per CDR3 protein. The sample lists some 440,000 distinct CDR3 sequences; roughly 20% were seen once.

The receptor was isolated from a female donor with Graves disease. The rearrangement links TRBV7-2 to TRBJ2-1; D is unresolved. Sequenced material: peripheral blood mononuclear cells (PBMCs), taken when the disease was refractory, from a patient treated with antithyroid drugs. In DNA, the CDR3 is TGTGCCAGCAGCTTGTTAAGTGTAAAGGAGCAGTTCTTC. Translation gives CASSLLSVKEQFF. The complete variable domain, with remaining parts taken from reference TRBV7-2 and TRBJ2-1, reads GAGVSQSPSNKVTEKGKDVELRCDPISGHTALYWYRQSLGQGLEFLIYFQGNSAPDKSGLPSDRFSAERTGGSVSTLTIQRTQQEDSAVYLCASSLLSVKEQFFGPGTRLTVL.